This paragraph reports one TCR beta chain. Its antigen is undetermined. This entry belongs to a study of CD8+ T cells in alopecia areata. Study results and limitations: Sequences from scalp samples also cover resident alphabeta T cells of normal skin.

Reverse transcribed after extraction, RNA yielded cDNA as the sequencing template. TCRdb's copy holds only in-frame clones and misses some; the assay was immunoSEQ multiplex PCR. The repertoire holds about 250,000 clones, roughly 60% seen once, with 0.9% to 0.95% in the top ten. The treatment is: oral pan-JAK inhibitor, 5-10 mg twice daily. In alopecia areata patients, both lesional scalp punch biopsies and peripheral blood were collected. This TCR came from a human donor with alopecia areata. The source was CD4+ T cells sorted from blood, collected at approximately week 51, from a patient treated with tofacitinib.

This CDR3 reads CASSEATGFEQYF. The CDR3 DNA is TGTGCCAGCAGTGAAGCGACCGGGTTCGAGCAGTACTTC. V usage is TRBV6-1 and J usage is TRBJ2-7; D gene uncertain. From germline, CDR1 is MNHNS and CDR2 SASEGT. The CDR3 runs 13 residues. V was trimmed by 0 bases and J by 6 bases, leaving 9 bases between them.